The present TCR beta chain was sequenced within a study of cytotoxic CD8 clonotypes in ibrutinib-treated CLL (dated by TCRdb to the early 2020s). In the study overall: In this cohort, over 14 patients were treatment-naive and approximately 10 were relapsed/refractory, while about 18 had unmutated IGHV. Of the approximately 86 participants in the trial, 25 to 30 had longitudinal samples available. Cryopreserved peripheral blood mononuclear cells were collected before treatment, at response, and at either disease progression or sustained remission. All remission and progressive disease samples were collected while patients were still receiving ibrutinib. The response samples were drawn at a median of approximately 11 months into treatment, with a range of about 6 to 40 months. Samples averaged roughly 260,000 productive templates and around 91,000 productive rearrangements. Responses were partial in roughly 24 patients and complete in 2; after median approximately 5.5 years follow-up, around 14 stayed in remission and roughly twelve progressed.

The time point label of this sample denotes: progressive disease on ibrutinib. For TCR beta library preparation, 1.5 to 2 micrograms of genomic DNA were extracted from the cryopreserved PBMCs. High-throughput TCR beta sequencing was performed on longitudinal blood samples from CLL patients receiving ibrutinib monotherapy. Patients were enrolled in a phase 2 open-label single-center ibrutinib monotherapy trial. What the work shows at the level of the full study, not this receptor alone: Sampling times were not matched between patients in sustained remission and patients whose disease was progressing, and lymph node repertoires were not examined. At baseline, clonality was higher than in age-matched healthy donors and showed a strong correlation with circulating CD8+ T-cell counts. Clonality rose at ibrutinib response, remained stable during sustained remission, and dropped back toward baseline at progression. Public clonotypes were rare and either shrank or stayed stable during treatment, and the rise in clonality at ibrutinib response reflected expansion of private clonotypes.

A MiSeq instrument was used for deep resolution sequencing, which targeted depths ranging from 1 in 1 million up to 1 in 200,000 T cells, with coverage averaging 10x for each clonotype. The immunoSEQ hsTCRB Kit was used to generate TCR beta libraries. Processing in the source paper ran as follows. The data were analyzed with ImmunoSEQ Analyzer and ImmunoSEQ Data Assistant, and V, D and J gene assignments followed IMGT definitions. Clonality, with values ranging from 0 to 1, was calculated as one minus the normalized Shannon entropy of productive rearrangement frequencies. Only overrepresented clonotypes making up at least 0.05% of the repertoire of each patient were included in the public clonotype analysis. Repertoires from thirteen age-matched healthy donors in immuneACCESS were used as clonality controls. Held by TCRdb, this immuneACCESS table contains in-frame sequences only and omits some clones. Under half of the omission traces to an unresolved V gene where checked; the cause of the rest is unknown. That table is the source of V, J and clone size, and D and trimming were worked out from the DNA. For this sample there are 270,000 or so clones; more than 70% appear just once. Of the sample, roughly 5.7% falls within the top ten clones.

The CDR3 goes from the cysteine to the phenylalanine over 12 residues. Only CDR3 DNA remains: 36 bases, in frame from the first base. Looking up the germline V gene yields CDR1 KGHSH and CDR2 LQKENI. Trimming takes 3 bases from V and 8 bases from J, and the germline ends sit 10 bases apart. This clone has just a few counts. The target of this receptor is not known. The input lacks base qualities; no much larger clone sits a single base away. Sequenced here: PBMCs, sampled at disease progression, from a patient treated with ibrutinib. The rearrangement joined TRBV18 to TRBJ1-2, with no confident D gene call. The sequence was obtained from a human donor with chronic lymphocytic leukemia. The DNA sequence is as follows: TGTGCCAGCTCACCGCATGAGTGGGGCTACACCTTC. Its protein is CASSPHEWGYTF.